This T cell receptor (beta chain) was documented in a study of blood T cell repertoires in COVID-19. Overall study context: Collection of acute and convalescent COVID-19 samples took place in the United States, Italy and Spain. PBMCs, B-cell-depleted T cells, or T cells were the source of the cDNA or gDNA that made up the material.

Deletions cut 0 bases from V and 1 base from J, with 9 bases between. The CDR3 consists of 15 residues. Germline V CDR1 and CDR2: ENHRY, SYGVKD. Original handling: Estimated nucleated cell counts came from reference gene primer amplification. Profiling relied on immunoSEQ multiplex PCR, and the TCRdb table lists in-frame clones only, not all of them. For V, J and clone size, that table is used; D and trimming come from the DNA. The data hold about 140,000 clones, with less than 90% observed a single time. This clone was seen only once. During active infection, Seattle patients enrolled and were then monitored through disease.

Material: peripheral blood. The chain joins TRBV10-3 to TRBJ1-1; D is perhaps TRBD1 (5 bases). This TCR was sampled from a man aged 30 to 39 with COVID-19, enrolled during active disease. The CDR3 DNA reads as TGTGCCATCAGTGAGTCGCGACAGAAGAACACTGAAGCTTTCTTT. Translated, it gives CAISESRQKNTEAFF.